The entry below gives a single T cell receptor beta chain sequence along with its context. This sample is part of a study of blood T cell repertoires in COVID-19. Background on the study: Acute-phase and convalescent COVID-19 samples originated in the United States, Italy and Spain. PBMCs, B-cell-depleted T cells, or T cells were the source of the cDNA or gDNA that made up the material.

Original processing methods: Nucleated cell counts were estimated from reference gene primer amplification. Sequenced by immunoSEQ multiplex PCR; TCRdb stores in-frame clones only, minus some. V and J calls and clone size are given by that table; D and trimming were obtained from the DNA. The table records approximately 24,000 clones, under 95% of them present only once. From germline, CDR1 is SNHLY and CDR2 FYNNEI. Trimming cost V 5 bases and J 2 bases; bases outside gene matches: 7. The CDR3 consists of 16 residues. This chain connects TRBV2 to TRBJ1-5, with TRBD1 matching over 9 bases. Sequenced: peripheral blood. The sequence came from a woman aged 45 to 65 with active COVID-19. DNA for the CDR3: TGTGCCAGCAGTCCGGACAGGGGAAGTGGCAATCAGCCCCAGCATTTT. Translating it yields CASSPDRGSGNQPQHF.